A selection of T cell receptor beta chains follows, all from one sample in a study of T cells in Graves' hyperthyroidism and ophthalmopathy. Via MiXCR, TCRdb re-called the multiplex PCR reads, giving one row per CDR3 protein. The sample lists 600,000 to 650,000 distinct CDR3 sequences, around 16% seen once, with 3.8% in the top ten. Sequencing used blood. The receptor source for this set is a woman aged 25 to 45 with Graves' hyperthyroidism. Both conserved end residues are part of each CDR3.

j_call,cdr3_length,v_call,cdr3_aa
TRBJ2-7,13,TRBV20-1,CSARVVGDYEQYF
TRBJ2-5,13,TRBV15,CATQGGGPSTQYF
TRBJ2-1,14,TRBV5-8,CASSLEGAYNEQFF
TRBJ1-1,15,TRBV16,CASSHAGTGRPEAFF
TRBJ2-2,15,TRBV27,CASSLSGSVTGELFF
TRBJ1-5,14,TRBV28,CASSLTAANQPQHF
TRBJ2-3,17,TRBV6-2/TRBV6-3,CASSYSSLAESTDTQYF
TRBJ1-1,15,TRBV10-3,CAISQDSFTRGVAFF
TRBJ2-1,17,TRBV6-5,CASSYDYTGNSYNEQFF
TRBJ2-7,15,TRBV20-1,CSARVPGLSSYEQYF
TRBJ2-3,14,TRBV20-1,CSARANWGTDTQYF